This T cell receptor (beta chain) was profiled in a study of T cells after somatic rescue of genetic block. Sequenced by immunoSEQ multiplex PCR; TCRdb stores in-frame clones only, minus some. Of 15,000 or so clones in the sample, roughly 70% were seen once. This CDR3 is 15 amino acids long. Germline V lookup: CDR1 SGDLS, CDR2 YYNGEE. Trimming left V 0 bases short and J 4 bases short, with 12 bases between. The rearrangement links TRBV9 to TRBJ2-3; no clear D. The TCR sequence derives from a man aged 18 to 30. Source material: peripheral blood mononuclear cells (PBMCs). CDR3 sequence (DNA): TGTGCCAGCAGCGTAGGGCATACTGGCCCAGATACGCAGTATTTT. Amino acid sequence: CASSVGHTGPDTQYF.